These 11 T cell receptor beta chains share one sample of origin, sequenced in a study of vaccination and CD4 T cells after COVID-19. Once obtained from cultured CD4+ T cells, the DNA was sequenced using the Oncomine TCR Beta short-read assay. TCRdb reprocessed the PCR reads via MiXCR and lists one record per CDR3 protein. In the table there are about 16,000 distinct CDR3 sequences, about 60% of which are singletons. Antigens of these TCRs are unknown. Treatment reported: roughly ten-day PBMC culture with coronavirus spike peptide pools or control peptides (ViraFEST assay). Sequences were obtained from CD4+ T cells from blood, cultured in vitro. The receptors stem from a human donor who had recovered from COVID-19.

This CDR3 reads CASSLLAYSNQPQHF. CDR3 DNA: TGTGCCAGCAGTTTACTAGCGTATAGCAATCAGCCCCAGCATTTT. V is TRBV12-3 or TRBV12-4 and J is TRBJ1-5; D is uncertain. The V end was cut by 2 bases, the J end by 0 bases, with 8 bases between. The CDR3 is 15 amino acids.

V is TRBV5-1 and J is TRBJ2-3; D not certain. Germline CDR1 and CDR2: SGHRS and YFSETQ. The CDR3 loop spans 14 amino acids. V lost 4 bases and J 8 bases, leaving 17 bases between the germline ends. The DNA for the CDR3 is TGCGCCAGCAGCGATACTGCAGCCCCGGCTACGCAGTATTTT. Its translation is CASSDTAAPATQYF.

In its sample, this clonotype was seen once. One junction end does not reproduce the germline sequence, and a read error may be involved. The chain uses TRBV6-1 and TRBJ2-2; a weak D match, TRBD2 (6 bases). This CDR3 is built from 19 residues. The V gene's germline CDR1 is MNHNS and CDR2 SASEGT. CDR3 in amino acids: CASSPAPTLAPLDTEELFF. As DNA, the CDR3 is TGTGCCAGCAGCCCCGCTCCCACGCTAGCGCCCCTCGACACCGAGGAGCTGTTTTTT.

The V and J genes are TRBV7-9 and TRBJ2-5; TRBD1 matches at 7 bases. Germline CDR1 is SEHNR and CDR2 is FQNEAQ (reference sequence). The CDR3 length is 14 residues. V was clipped by 1 base and J by 2 bases; unmatched bases: 1. The CDR3 DNA is TGTGCCAGCAGCTTAGGGACAGGACAAGAGACCCAGTACTTC. Amino acid sequence: CASSLGTGQETQYF.

V and J are TRBV20-1 and TRBJ2-2; TRBD1 matches 7 bases. Germline lookup yields CDR1 DFQATT and CDR2 SNEGSKA (reference sequence). Losses at the gene ends were 3 bases for V and 1 base for J; bases not matched to a gene: 5. This CDR3 comprises 15 residues. CDR3 DNA sequence: TGCAGTGCTAGGCAAGGGGGCAAGAACACCGGGGAGCTGTTTTTT. This gives the protein CSARQGGKNTGELFF.

The V call is TRBV12-3 or TRBV12-4, the J call TRBJ2-3, with D perhaps TRBD1 or TRBD2 (5 bases each). V lost 5 bases to trimming and J lost 3 bases, with 15 bases between them. This CDR3 comprises 15 residues. CDR3 amino acids: CASSPRLGVTDTQYF. The CDR3 nucleotides read TGTGCCAGCAGTCCGCGTTTGGGGGTTACAGATACGCAGTATTTT.

This sequence joins TRBV24-1 and TRBJ2-1, with D unresolved. Per germline, CDR1 KGHDR and CDR2 SFDVKD. V lost 0 bases to trimming and J lost 6 bases, with 11 bases between them. The CDR3 loop spans 15 amino acids. The CDR3 reads CATSDLKRPTNEQFF. For the CDR3, the DNA is TGTGCCACCAGTGATTTGAAGAGGCCGACCAATGAGCAGTTCTTC.

V usage is TRBV6-1 and J usage is TRBJ1-4; D not resolved. V shed 6 bases and J shed 5 bases, with 13 bases lying between them. Germline V gene sequence: CDR1 MNHNS, CDR2 SASEGT. The CDR3 is 14 residues long. The CDR3 here is CASRDLKANEKLFF. CDR3 nucleotides: TGTGCCAGCAGAGACCTTAAAGCCAATGAAAAACTGTTTTTT.

The J gene is TRBJ1-6, the V gene TRBV30; D might be TRBD1 (6 bases). There are 14 residues in the CDR3. V lost 3 bases, J lost 7 bases, and 13 bases lay in between. Germline V lookup: CDR1 GTSNPN, CDR2 SVGIG (reference sequence). The CDR3 DNA follows: TGTGCCTGGAGGGGGGACATGAGAAATTCACCCCTCCACTTT. Protein sequence: CAWRGDMRNSPLHF.

The V call is TRBV28, the J call TRBJ1-2; tentatively, D is TRBD1 (6 bases). V gave up 2 bases and J gave up 5 bases, with 12 bases separating them. CDR3 length: 14 amino acids. The germline CDR1 and CDR2 sequences are MDHEN and SYDVKM. The chain's CDR3 is CASSLGQQLYGYTF. The CDR3 DNA reads TGTGCCAGCAGTTTAGGACAGCAGCTTTATGGCTACACCTTC.

V is TRBV5-4 and J is TRBJ2-3; no definite D call. In germline, CDR1 is SGHNT, CDR2 YYREEE (reference sequence). The CDR3 contains 16 residues. V dropped 1 base and J dropped 0 bases, with 12 bases sitting between them. CDR3 coding DNA: TGTGCCAGCAGCTTGAAACACAAGATTAGCACAGATACGCAGTATTTT. Translated, it gives CASSLKHKISTDTQYF.